One sample yielded the 20 T cell receptor beta chains listed below, sequenced in a study of T cells in localized non-small cell lung cancer. Sequencing used immunoSEQ multiplex PCR; TCRdb keeps in-frame clones, though not all of them. The sample holds more than 30,000 clones, approximately 72% seen once. The sample consisted of peripheral blood, taken before any cancer treatment. Source of these receptors: a male donor older than 55 with stage II squamous cell lung carcinoma.

The CDR3 region is CAAVLSGANVLTF. CDR3 nucleotides: TGCGCAGCAGTTCTCTCTGGGGCCAACGTCCTGACTTTC. The chain recombines TRBV5-1 with TRBJ2-6; D gene uncertain. Per germline, CDR1 SGHRS and CDR2 YFSETQ. The CDR3 totals 13 residues.

The chain recombines TRBV19 with TRBJ2-3; 15 bases agree with TRBD2. Looked up from germline, CDR1 is LNHDA and CDR2 is SQIVND (reference sequence). The CDR3 has 20 amino acids. After removal of 3 bases from V and 1 base from J, the junction contained 11 bases not matched to a gene. The CDR3 coding sequence is TGTGCCAGTAGTATGGATAGAGGACTAGCGGGAGGGCCGGGCACAGATACGCAGTATTTT. Its protein product is CASSMDRGLAGGPGTDTQYF.

This clone has just a few counts. The rearrangement joins TRBV4-3 to TRBJ2-1; 12 nucleotides match TRBD2. This CDR3 is built from 15 residues. V shed 4 bases and J 10 bases; nucleotides not matched to a gene: 8. The germline CDR1 and CDR2 sequences are LGHNA and YSLEER. The CDR3 bases are TGCGCCAGCAGCCCTCTAGCGGGAGGGTCCGAAGAGCAGTTCTTC. Its translation is CASSPLAGGSEEQFF.

This chain uses TRBV11-3 with TRBJ2-2; D might be TRBD1 or TRBD2, each matching 6 bases. CDR3 length equals 15 residues. Germline CDR1 SGHNT, CDR2 YENEEA. Trimming left V 5 bases short and J 4 bases short, with 14 bases between. CDR3 coding DNA: TGTGCCAGCAGCCTATCGGGGGCGGGCACCGGGGAGCTGTTTTTT. It translates to CASSLSGAGTGELFF.

The V gene is TRBV7-9, the J gene TRBJ2-7; D remains unclear. Trimming took 3 bases from V and 6 from J, leaving 6 bases between them. The CDR3 has 11 residues. CDR1 is SEHNR, CDR2 FQNEAQ, per germline (reference sequence). CDR3 DNA: TGTGCCAGCAGCTTGCTCACCGAGCAGTACTTC. Protein: CASSLLTEQYF.

The chain couples TRBV7-3 to TRBJ1-5, with no clear D. Deletions cut 3 bases from V and 13 bases from J, with 16 bases between. The CDR3 length is 13 residues. Germline-derived CDR1 and CDR2 are SGHTA and FQGTGA. CDR3 DNA sequence: TGTGCCAGCAGCTTGGGTAACAAGGGATTGCAGCATTTT. Its translation: CASSLGNKGLQHF.

This chain joins TRBV9 and TRBJ2-5, with 11 positions matching TRBD1. V lost 3 bases and J lost 5; bases outside the gene matches: 6. The CDR3 is made up of 15 amino acids. Germline V lookup: CDR1 SGDLS, CDR2 YYNGEE. The CDR3 sequence: CASSAGQGAGETQYF. The CDR3, as DNA: TGTGCCAGCAGCGCCGGACAGGGGGCCGGGGAGACCCAGTACTTC.

This clone was seen many times. V usage is TRBV19 and J usage is TRBJ2-1; 8 nucleotides align to TRBD2. With 1 base clipped from V and 3 bases from J, the junction kept 5 bases outside the gene matches. This CDR3 region has 16 residues. CDR1 LNHDA and CDR2 SQIVND come from the germline V gene (reference sequence). The CDR3 DNA follows: TGTGCCAGTAGTATAGTAAGAAGCGGGAGCTACAATGAGCAGTTCTTC. This gives the protein CASSIVRSGSYNEQFF.

The chain is built from TRBV2 and TRBJ1-5, with TRBD1 matching over 11 bases. Trimming removed 4 bases from V and 2 bases from J; junction bases left unmatched: 4. Germline V CDR1 and CDR2: SNHLY, FYNNEI. The CDR3 is 16 amino acids. The CDR3: CASSGTGGAGNQPQHF. CDR3 in DNA: TGTGCCAGCAGTGGGACAGGGGGCGCGGGCAATCAGCCCCAGCATTTT.

The V gene is TRBV5-4, the J gene TRBJ2-2; no reliable D call. CDR1 is SGHNT, CDR2 YYREEE, per germline (reference sequence). V lost 4 bases to trimming and J lost 6 bases, with 16 bases between them. CDR3 length: 15 amino acids. DNA for the CDR3: TGTGCCAGCAGCACCCGACTCGGCCCCGCCGGGGAGCTGTTTTTT. This encodes CASSTRLGPAGELFF.

The CDR3 sequence: CASSVPAGSYEQYF. The CDR3 coding sequence is TGTGCCAGCAGCGTACCTGCCGGATCCTACGAGCAGTACTTC. The chain combines TRBV7-2 with TRBJ2-7; D not resolved. Trimming removed 5 bases from V and 1 base from J, with 12 bases in between. The germline gives CDR1 SGHTA, CDR2 FQGNSA. The CDR3 is made up of 14 amino acids.

This chain uses TRBV19 with TRBJ1-4, with D possibly TRBD1 on 5 matching bases. V was pared by 0 bases and J by 8 bases, with 16 bases between. The CDR3 length is 16 residues. The germline gives CDR1 LNHDA, CDR2 SQIVND (reference sequence). The CDR3, as DNA: TGTGCCAGTAGTATAGAGGGGCACACCCGGAGGGAAAAACTGTTTTTT. Encoded protein: CASSIEGHTRREKLFF.

This chain connects TRBV30 to TRBJ2-4; D not certain. This CDR3 has 13 residues. The V end lost 4 bases, the J end lost 0 bases, and 7 bases lay between the germline ends. In germline, CDR1 is GTSNPN, CDR2 SVGIG (reference sequence). This chain's CDR3 is CAWNGLAKNIQYF. As DNA, the CDR3 is TGTGCCTGGAATGGGCTAGCCAAAAACATTCAGTACTTC.

The V call is TRBV7-3, the J call TRBJ2-3, with TRBD2 matching over 10 bases. The germline gives CDR1 SGHTA, CDR2 FQGTGA. The CDR3 is 16 residues long. V lost 4 bases and J lost 6; bases outside the gene matches: 10. The CDR3 sequence is CASSYSSGGIHDTQYF. DNA of the CDR3: TGTGCCAGCAGCTATTCTAGCGGGGGAATCCACGATACGCAGTATTTT. Using reference TRBV7-3 and TRBJ2-3 for the parts outside the CDR3, the full variable domain is GAGVSQTPSNKVTEKGKYVELRCDPISGHTALYWYRQSLGQGPEFLIYFQGTGAADDSGLPNDRFFAVRPEGSVSTLKIQRTERGDSAVYLCASSYSSGGIHDTQYFGPGTRLTVL.

J is TRBJ2-5 and V is TRBV5-1; D not resolved. The CDR3 runs to 13 residues. The germline V and J ends were trimmed by 1 base and 5 bases, with 9 bases remaining between them. Germline V gene lookup returns CDR1 SGHRS and CDR2 YFSETQ. CDR3: CASSLFADETQYF. The DNA of the CDR3 is TGCGCCAGCAGCTTGTTCGCAGACGAGACCCAGTACTTC.

The chain uses TRBV10-2 and TRBJ2-3; the match to TRBD1 covers 9 bases. Per the germline V gene, CDR1 is WSHSY and CDR2 is SAAADI. V shed 10 bases and J 3 bases; nucleotides not matched to a gene: 5. This CDR3 comprises 13 residues. The DNA for the CDR3 is TGCGCCACCCCGGGACAGGGTACAGATACGCAGTATTTT. As protein: CATPGQGTDTQYF.

The rearrangement joins TRBV7-2 to TRBJ2-5, with unresolved D. V shed 6 bases and J shed 2 bases, with 4 bases lying between them. Germline assignment: CDR1 SGHTA and CDR2 FQGNSA. The CDR3 sequence is 11 residues long. This chain's CDR3 is CASRTQETQYF. In DNA, the CDR3 is TGTGCCAGCAGAACTCAAGAGACCCAGTACTTC.

J is TRBJ1-2 and V is TRBV28; D not resolved. The germline V gene has CDR1 MDHEN and CDR2 SYDVKM. This CDR3 has 11 amino acids. V was clipped by 7 bases and J by 4 bases, with 7 bases between them. The CDR3 bases are TGTGCCAGCACAGGAACCTATGGCTACACCTTC. Amino acids: CASTGTYGYTF.

The rearrangement joins TRBV7-9 to TRBJ1-2; 9 bases agree with TRBD1. Germline values: CDR1 SEHNR, CDR2 FQNEAQ (reference sequence). The ends lost 7 bases at V and 7 bases at J; junction bases unmatched: 7. The CDR3 covers 13 residues. Written as DNA, the CDR3 is TGTGCCAGCACCACGGACAGGGGTGGTGGCTACACCTTC. This gives the protein CASTTDRGGGYTF.

The chain has TRBV28 and TRBJ1-1; TRBD1 aligns across 8 bases. Germline CDR1 reads MDHEN; CDR2 reads SYDVKM. The length of the CDR3 is 17 residues. After removal of 4 bases from V and 1 base from J, the junction contained 11 bases not matched to a gene. CDR3 loop: CASSSHPGTGPNTEAFF. CDR3 bases: TGTGCCAGCAGTTCCCACCCCGGGACAGGACCGAACACTGAAGCTTTCTTT.